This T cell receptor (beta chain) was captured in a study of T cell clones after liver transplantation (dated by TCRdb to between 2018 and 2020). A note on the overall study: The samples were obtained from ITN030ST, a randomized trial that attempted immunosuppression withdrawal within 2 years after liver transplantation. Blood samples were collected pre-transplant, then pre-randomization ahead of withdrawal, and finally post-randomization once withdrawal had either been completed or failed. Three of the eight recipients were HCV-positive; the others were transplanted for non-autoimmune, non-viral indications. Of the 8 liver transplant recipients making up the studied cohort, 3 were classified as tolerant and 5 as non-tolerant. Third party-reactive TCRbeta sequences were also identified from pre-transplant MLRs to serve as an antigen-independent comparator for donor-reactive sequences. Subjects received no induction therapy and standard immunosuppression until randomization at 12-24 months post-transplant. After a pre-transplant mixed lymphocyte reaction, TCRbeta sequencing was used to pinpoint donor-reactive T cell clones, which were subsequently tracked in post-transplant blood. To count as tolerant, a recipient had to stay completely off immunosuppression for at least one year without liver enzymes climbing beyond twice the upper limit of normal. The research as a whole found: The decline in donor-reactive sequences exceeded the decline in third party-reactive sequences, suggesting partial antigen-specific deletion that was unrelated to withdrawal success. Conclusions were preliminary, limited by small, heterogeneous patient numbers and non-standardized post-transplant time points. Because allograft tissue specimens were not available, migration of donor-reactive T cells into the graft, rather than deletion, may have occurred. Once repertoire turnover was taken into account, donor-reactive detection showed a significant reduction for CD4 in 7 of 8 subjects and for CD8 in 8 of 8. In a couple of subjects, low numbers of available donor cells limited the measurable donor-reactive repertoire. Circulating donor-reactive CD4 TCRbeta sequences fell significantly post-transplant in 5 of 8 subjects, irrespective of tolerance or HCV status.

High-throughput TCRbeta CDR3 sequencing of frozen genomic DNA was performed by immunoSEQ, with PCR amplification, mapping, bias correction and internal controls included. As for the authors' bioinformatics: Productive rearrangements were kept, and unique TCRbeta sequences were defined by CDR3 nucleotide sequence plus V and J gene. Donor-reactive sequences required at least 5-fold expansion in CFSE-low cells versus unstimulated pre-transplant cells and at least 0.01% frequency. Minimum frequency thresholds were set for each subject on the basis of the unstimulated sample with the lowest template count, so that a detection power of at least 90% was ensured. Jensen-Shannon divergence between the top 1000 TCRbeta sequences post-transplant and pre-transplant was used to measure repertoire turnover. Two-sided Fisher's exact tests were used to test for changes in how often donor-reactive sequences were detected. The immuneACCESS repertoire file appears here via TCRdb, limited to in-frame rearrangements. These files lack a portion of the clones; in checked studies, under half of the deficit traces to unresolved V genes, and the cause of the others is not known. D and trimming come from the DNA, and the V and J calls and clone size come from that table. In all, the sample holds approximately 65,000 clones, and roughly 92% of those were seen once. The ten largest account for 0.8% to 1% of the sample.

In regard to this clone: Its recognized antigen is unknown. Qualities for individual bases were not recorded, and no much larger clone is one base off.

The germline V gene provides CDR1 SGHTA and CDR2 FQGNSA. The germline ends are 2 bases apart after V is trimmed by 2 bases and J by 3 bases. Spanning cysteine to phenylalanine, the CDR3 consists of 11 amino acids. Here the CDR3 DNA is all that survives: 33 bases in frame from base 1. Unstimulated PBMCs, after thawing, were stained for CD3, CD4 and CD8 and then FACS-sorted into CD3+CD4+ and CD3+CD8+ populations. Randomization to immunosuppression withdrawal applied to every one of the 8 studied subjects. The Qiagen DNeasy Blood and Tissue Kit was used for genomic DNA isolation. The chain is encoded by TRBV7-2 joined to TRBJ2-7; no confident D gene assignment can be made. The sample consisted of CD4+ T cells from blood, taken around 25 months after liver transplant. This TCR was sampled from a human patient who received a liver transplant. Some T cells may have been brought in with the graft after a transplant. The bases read TGTGCCAGCAGCTTACACTACGAGCAGTACTTC. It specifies CASSLHYEQYF.